This is a list of T cell receptor beta chains from one sample in a study of early T cells in non-severe SARS-CoV-2 infection. TCRdb passed the 5' RACE reads through MiXCR, listing each CDR3 protein once. The data hold some 77,000 distinct CDR3 sequences, with over 4% observed a single time. The sequencing used whole blood, collected at baseline. The receptor source for this set is an adult who was a healthcare worker with PCR-confirmed SARS-CoV-2 infection or an uninfected control (not recorded which). CDR3s include the opening cysteine and the closing phenylalanine or tryptophan. Each record gives: CDR3 protein, CDR3 DNA, CDR3 length, V gene, clone size, D gene, J gene. The D gene is left open where the match is weak. The size entry is marked missing in some rows and otherwise reads once, few, many or a size class.

CSAREWTSKSDNEQFF,TGCAGTGCTAGAGAGTGGACTAGCAAGTCAGACAATGAGCAGTTCTTC,16,TRBV20-1,-,TRBD2,TRBJ2-1
CASSRLMAESNTGELFF,TGTGCCAGCTCACGTCTTATGGCGGAATCAAACACCGGGGAGCTGTTTTTT,17,TRBV18,few,-,TRBJ2-2
CASSSTGPSPLHF,TGTGCCAGCAGCTCGACAGGTCCCTCACCCCTCCACTTT,13,TRBV7-3,many,-,TRBJ1-6
CRADRVNTEAFF,TGCAGGGCGGACAGGGTGAACACTGAAGCTTTCTTT,12,TRBV20-1,many,TRBD1,TRBJ1-1
CASSYSGRARETQYF,TGTGCCAGCAGTTATAGCGGGAGGGCGCGTGAGACCCAGTACTTC,15,TRBV6-5,many,TRBD2,TRBJ2-5
CASSFPGRYEQYF,TGTGCCAGCAGCTTCCCCGGGAGGTACGAGCAGTACTTC,13,TRBV7-9,-,TRBD2,TRBJ2-7
CASSHPRVSTDTQYF,TGTGCCAGCAGCCACCCCAGGGTTAGCACAGATACGCAGTATTTT,15,TRBV14,-,-,TRBJ2-3
CASSRRGAEWQPQHF,TGTGCCAGCAGCCGACGGGGCGCCGAGTGGCAGCCCCAGCATTTT,15,TRBV7-2,few,-,TRBJ1-5
CASSIPKAFF,TGTGCCAGCAGCATCCCGAAGGCTTTCTTT,10,TRBV7-9,few,-,TRBJ1-1
CASSLRGSGKGNQPQHF,TGTGCCAGCAGCTTGAGGGGGTCAGGGAAGGGCAATCAGCCCCAGCATTTT,17,TRBV5-6,-,-,TRBJ1-5
CASSLEPRFQETQYF,TGTGCCAGCAGCTTAGAACCGCGGTTCCAAGAGACCCAGTACTTC,15,TRBV7-6,many,-,TRBJ2-5
CAWARGAFEAFF,TGTGCCTGGGCCAGGGGTGCCTTTGAAGCTTTCTTT,12,TRBV30,many,-,TRBJ1-1
CAWNPGRVTGQPQHF,TGTGCCTGGAACCCCGGGAGGGTCACGGGACAGCCCCAGCATTTT,15,TRBV30,-,-,TRBJ1-5
CASSQAIRTVEEQYF,TGCGCCAGCAGCCAAGCAATTCGGACAGTCGAGGAGCAGTACTTC,15,TRBV4-1,many,-,TRBJ2-7
CASSAGSNYEQYF,TGCGCCAGCAGCGCAGGGTCTAACTACGAGCAGTACTTC,13,TRBV5-1,few,-,TRBJ2-7
CASSSPRARDEQYF,TGTGCCAGTAGTTCCCCCCGAGCTCGAGACGAGCAGTACTTC,14,TRBV19,many,-,TRBJ2-7
CASRTLSQPQNTGELFF,TGTGCCAGCAGGACCTTAAGTCAGCCACAGAACACCGGGGAGCTGTTTTTT,17,TRBV6-2/TRBV6-3,few,-,TRBJ2-2
CASSLVTVDEKGYTF,TGTGCCAGCAGCTTGGTGACAGTCGACGAGAAAGGCTACACCTTC,15,TRBV5-6,many,-,TRBJ1-2
CASSRGKRRREKNYEQYF,TGCGCCAGCAGCCGAGGGAAGAGACGCAGGGAAAAAAACTACGAGCAGTACTTC,18,TRBV5-1,-,-,TRBJ2-7
CASSPTERWGDTQYF,TGTGCCAGCAGCCCCACGGAGCGTTGGGGGGATACGCAGTATTTT,15,TRBV9,many,-,TRBJ2-3
CASSLAARTSTDTQYF,TGCGCCAGCAGCCTGGCCGCTAGGACAAGCACAGATACGCAGTATTTT,16,TRBV4-1,few,-,TRBJ2-3
CASRRTSGKSYEQYF,TGTGCCAGCAGACGAACTAGCGGGAAGTCCTACGAGCAGTACTTC,15,TRBV14,many,TRBD2,TRBJ2-7
CASSLAGAANGYTF,TGTGCCAGCAGCTTAGCTGGGGCAGCCAATGGCTACACCTTC,14,TRBV11-2,many,-,TRBJ1-2
CASSRPERGEQYF,TGTGCCAGCAGTCGCCCCGAGCGCGGCGAGCAGTACTTC,13,TRBV27,few,-,TRBJ2-7
CASSQDMRGNNEQFF,TGTGCCAGCAGCCAAGACATGCGGGGAAACAATGAGCAGTTCTTC,15,TRBV3-1,-,-,TRBJ2-1
CASGSGASTDTQYF,TGTGCCAGTGGCAGCGGGGCAAGCACAGATACGCAGTATTTT,14,TRBV7-6,many,TRBD2,TRBJ2-3
CASSVQGAPTDTQYF,TGTGCCAGCAGTGTACAGGGGGCCCCCACAGATACGCAGTATTTT,15,TRBV6-1,many,TRBD1,TRBJ2-3
CASSTQTSGSADTQYF,TGTGCCAGCAGCACCCAGACTAGCGGGAGTGCAGATACGCAGTATTTT,16,TRBV9,-,TRBD2,TRBJ2-3
CASSLLVGGGFYEQYF,TGTGCCAGCAGTTTATTGGTGGGAGGGGGTTTCTACGAGCAGTACTTC,16,TRBV27,many,-,TRBJ2-7
CAWRTGVGYTF,TGTGCCTGGCGGACAGGGGTTGGCTACACCTTC,11,TRBV30,many,TRBD1,TRBJ1-2
CSARVLGDIQYF,TGCAGTGCTAGAGTCTTAGGGGACATTCAGTACTTC,12,TRBV20-1,-,-,TRBJ2-4
CASSLGAATNEKLFF,TGCGCCAGCAGCTTGGGGGCCGCAACTAATGAAAAACTGTTTTTT,15,TRBV5-1,many,-,TRBJ1-4
CASSQGPLGGGTDTQYF,TGTGCCAGCAGCCAGGGGCCGTTAGGTGGTGGCACAGATACGCAGTATTTT,17,TRBV4-2,many,-,TRBJ2-3
CASSYSRSALGELFF,TGTGCCAGCAGTTACTCACGTAGCGCGCTCGGGGAGCTGTTTTTT,15,TRBV6-5,few,-,TRBJ2-2
CASSWGGTNEKLFF,TGCGCCAGCAGCTGGGGAGGGACTAATGAAAAACTGTTTTTT,14,TRBV5-1,many,-,TRBJ1-4
CASSRSGVMGTDTQYF,TGCGCCAGCAGCAGGAGCGGTGTAATGGGCACAGATACGCAGTATTTT,16,TRBV5-1,few,-,TRBJ2-3